One sample yielded the 27 T cell receptor beta chains listed below, sequenced in a study of shared clonotypes between healthy human individuals. The naive CD8 fraction comprised CD45RO-negative cells positively selected for CCR7 and excluded terminally differentiated effector memory CD45RA+ cells. Some clones are missing from TCRdb's copy, which holds only in-frame ones; the method was immunoSEQ multiplex PCR. Here the sample spans millions of clones, 85% to 95% being singletons. Input material: naive CD8+ T cells sorted from blood. These receptors were collected from a man aged 18 to 30 in good health.

The DNA for the CDR3 is TGTGCCAGCAGCGTAGAGGGGGCCGACGGGAACGAGCAGTACTTC. Translated, it gives CASSVEGADGNEQYF. This sequence joins TRBV9 and TRBJ2-7; 7 bases fit TRBD1. There are 15 residues in the CDR3. CDR1 is SGDLS and CDR2 is YYNGEE in the germline V gene. V shed 0 bases and J 5 bases; nucleotides not matched to a gene: 8.

The CDR3 here is CASSATNTGELFF. The CDR3 DNA sequence: TGTGCCAGCAGTGCAACGAACACCGGGGAGCTGTTTTTT. The chain links TRBV6-1 to TRBJ2-2; no reliable D call. The V end lost 4 bases, the J end lost 0 bases, and 3 bases lay between the germline ends. Germline lookup yields CDR1 MNHNS and CDR2 SASEGT. This CDR3 comprises 13 residues.

Details on this clone: Other DNA sequences in this specimen translate into the identical CDR3. The chain carries TRBV9 and TRBJ2-7; a weak D match, TRBD2 (6 bases). Germline V gene lookup returns CDR1 SGDLS and CDR2 YYNGEE. The V and J ends lost 0 bases and 6 bases respectively, with 10 bases between them. The CDR3 totals 13 residues. CDR3 coding DNA: TGTGCCAGCAGCGTAGGCGGGACGACCGAGCAGTACTTC. Translating gives CASSVGGTTEQYF.

The chain carries TRBV7-9 and TRBJ1-1; a weak D match, TRBD1 (5 bases). Germline V gene data show CDR1 as SEHNR and CDR2 as FQNEAQ (reference sequence). The CDR3 contains 17 residues. Trimming removed 5 bases from V and 8 bases from J, with 27 bases in between. CDR3 nucleotide sequence: TGTGCCAGCAGCCCGCCCCCCGGGACCTCCAGCTTCGGCGAAGCTTTCTTT. Protein sequence: CASSPPPGTSSFGEAFF.

This sequence joins TRBV6-4 and TRBJ1-5; TRBD1 might be the D (5 bases). V lost 7 bases and J 7 bases, leaving 17 bases between the germline ends. Germline V gene sequence: CDR1 MRHNA, CDR2 SNTAGT. The CDR3 sequence is 14 residues long. The CDR3 sequence: CASNRMGDGQPQHF. CDR3 nucleotide sequence: TGTGCCAGCAACCGAATGGGGGACGGGCAGCCCCAGCATTTT.

This CDR3 reads CASSQDLATSAYNEQFF. The CDR3 bases are TGCGCCAGCAGCCAAGATCTCGCGACTAGCGCTTACAATGAGCAGTTCTTC. The chain couples TRBV4-3 to TRBJ2-1; the match to TRBD2 covers 8 bases. The CDR3 is 17 residues long. Germline V CDR1 and CDR2: LGHNA, YSLEER. V gave up 0 bases and J gave up 4 bases; unmatched junction bases: 8.

About this clone: One end of the junction is discordant with germline, which a read error may explain. This chain uses TRBV2 with TRBJ2-7; TRBD1 agrees at 9 bases. The germline V gene has CDR1 SNHLY and CDR2 FYNNEI. The CDR3 loop spans 14 amino acids. CDR3: CASSEAFWTGDTDF. The CDR3 DNA reads TGTGCCAGCAGTGAAGCTTTTTGGACAGGGGATACAGACTTC.

The chain couples TRBV7-9 to TRBJ2-7, with TRBD2 matching 7 bases. CDR3 length equals 14 residues. CDR1 SEHNR and CDR2 FQNEAQ come from the germline V gene (reference sequence). V was pared by 5 bases and J by 1 base, with 5 bases of the junction left unmatched. The CDR3 DNA reads as TGTGCCAGCAGCATAGGACTAGTTTCCTACGAGCAGTACTTC. Translation gives CASSIGLVSYEQYF.

The chain combines TRBV7-9 with TRBJ2-7; 7 nucleotides line up with TRBD2. V gave up 5 bases and J gave up 5 bases; unmatched junction bases: 12. The CDR3 is 15 amino acids. Germline lookup yields CDR1 SEHNR and CDR2 FQNEAQ (reference sequence). CDR3 region: CASSVHWREKHEQYF. CDR3 DNA: TGTGCCAGCAGCGTACATTGGCGGGAGAAACACGAGCAGTACTTC.

This chain joins TRBV28 and TRBJ1-4; TRBD1 matches 10 bases. Germline V gene sequence: CDR1 MDHEN, CDR2 SYDVKM. CDR3 size: 16 residues. Trimming at V came to 5 bases and at J to 2 bases, leaving 5 bases not matched to a gene. The CDR3 nucleotides are TGTGCCAGCAGTGGGGACAGGGGCCCCACTAATGAAAAACTGTTTTTT. Its translation is CASSGDRGPTNEKLFF.

V is TRBV4-1 and J is TRBJ2-5; 11 bases map to TRBD2. V was pared by 1 base and J by 1 base, with 5 bases of the junction left unmatched. Germline V gene data show CDR1 as MGHRA and CDR2 as YSYEKL. The length of the CDR3 is 17 residues. The CDR3 reads CASSQGPGLAVQETQYF. Written as DNA, the CDR3 is TGCGCCAGCAGCCAAGGACCGGGACTAGCGGTCCAAGAGACCCAGTACTTC.

This sequence joins TRBV30 and TRBJ1-2, with 7 positions matching TRBD1. Trimming took 3 bases from V and 3 from J; bases not matched to a gene: 7. From germline, CDR1 is GTSNPN and CDR2 SVGIG (reference sequence). The CDR3 sequence is 14 residues long. The CDR3, as DNA: TGTGCCTGGAGGCTCTCCGACAGGGACTATGGCTACACCTTC. Translating it yields CAWRLSDRDYGYTF.

This clone came up once. This specimen includes other DNA sequences encoding the same CDR3. The chain carries TRBV6-6 and TRBJ2-7; D gene ambiguous. This CDR3 has 12 residues. Trimming left V 6 bases short and J 3 bases short, with 9 bases between. From germline, CDR1 is MNHNY and CDR2 SVGAGI (reference sequence). The DNA of the CDR3 is TGTGCCAGCAGCCCGGACGGCTACGAGCAGTACTTC. This gives the protein CASSPDGYEQYF.

The CDR3 protein is CASSDTGIRYTF. Here the CDR3 DNA reads TGTGCCAGCAGCGATACAGGGATAAGGTACACCTTC. The chain has TRBV25-1 and TRBJ1-2; D may be TRBD1 (6 bases). This CDR3 spans 12 amino acids. Germline V gives CDR1 MGHDK, CDR2 SYGVNS. V was trimmed by 6 bases and J by 11 bases, leaving 16 bases between them.

The chain employs TRBV4-1 and TRBJ2-2, with 8 bases lining up with TRBD2. The CDR3 contains 18 residues. Germline V lookup: CDR1 MGHRA, CDR2 YSYEKL. The ends lost 1 base at V and 3 bases at J; junction bases unmatched: 10. CDR3 coding DNA: TGCGCCAGCAGCCAAGGTCCCAGCGGGGGCCCTTACACCGGGGAGCTGTTTTTT. This sequence encodes CASSQGPSGGPYTGELFF.

The V call is TRBV5-1, the J call TRBJ2-7; D not certain. In germline, CDR1 is SGHRS, CDR2 YFSETQ. This CDR3 is 12 amino acids long. The V end was cut by 1 base, the J end by 6 bases, with 8 bases between. The CDR3 here is CASSLYGSEQYF. CDR3 in DNA: TGCGCCAGCAGCTTGTATGGCAGCGAGCAGTACTTC.

The chain couples TRBV13 to TRBJ2-6, with a possible D match to TRBD1 (6 bases). V lost 5 bases and J 1 base, leaving 9 bases between the germline ends. CDR3 length equals 15 residues. Germline V gene sequence: CDR1 PRHDT, CDR2 FYEKMQ (reference sequence). The CDR3 protein is CASSQTGSGANVLTF. The DNA for the CDR3 is TGTGCCAGCAGCCAAACAGGGTCTGGGGCCAACGTCCTGACTTTC. Using reference TRBV13 and TRBJ2-6 for the parts outside the CDR3, the full variable domain is AAGVIQSPRHLIKEKRETATLKCYPIPRHDTVYWYQQGPGQDPQFLISFYEKMQSDKGSIPDRFSAQQFSDYHSELNMSSLELGDSALYFCASSQTGSGANVLTFGAGSRLTVL.

Regarding this clone: Its ends do not fully match the called genes, so a read error is possible. The rearrangement joins TRBV6-6 to TRBJ2-2; D unclear. The CDR3 extends over 13 amino acids. CDR1 and CDR2 (germline): MNHNY, SVGAGI (reference sequence). The CDR3 DNA follows: TGTGCCAGCAGTTACCTAAACATCGGGGAGCTGTTTTTT. Residues: CASSYLNIGELFF.

This clone was picked up one time. The chain employs TRBV11-2 and TRBJ1-5; unclear D gene. This CDR3 comprises 15 residues. Germline V lookup: CDR1 SGHAT, CDR2 FQNNGV. Trimming shortened V by 1 base and J by 3 bases, and 10 bases separated the two germline ends. The CDR3 is CASSLVAVYNQPQHF. For the CDR3, the DNA is TGTGCCAGCAGCTTAGTGGCCGTCTACAATCAGCCCCAGCATTTT.

The J gene is TRBJ2-7, the V gene TRBV9, with 15 nucleotides matching TRBD2. Germline trimming cut 3 bases from V and 0 bases from J; bases unmatched to any gene: 13. The CDR3 is made up of 20 amino acids. Germline CDR1 reads SGDLS; CDR2 reads YYNGEE. CDR3 sequence reads: CASSESPGLAGGESSYEQYF. For the CDR3, the DNA is TGTGCCAGCAGCGAGAGTCCGGGACTAGCGGGAGGCGAAAGCTCCTACGAGCAGTACTTC.

The J gene is TRBJ2-7, the V gene TRBV27; D unclear. The CDR3 loop spans 16 amino acids. Germline-derived CDR1 and CDR2 are MNHEY and SMNVEV (reference sequence). Deletions cut 6 bases from V and 2 bases from J, with 20 bases between. The CDR3 DNA reads as TGTGCCAGCAGGGGCCCTCGGGTTGGAACGACCTACGAGCAGTACTTC. Translating gives CASRGPRVGTTYEQYF.

Comment on this clone: Additional DNA sequences in this sample encode the identical CDR3. The CDR3 reads CASSSDRGNTEAFF. CDR3 coding DNA: TGTGCCAGCAGCTCGGACAGGGGGAACACTGAAGCTTTCTTT. V usage is TRBV13 and J usage is TRBJ1-1; 9 bases match TRBD1. Germline V lookup: CDR1 PRHDT, CDR2 FYEKMQ (reference sequence). V dropped 4 bases and J dropped 1; count of bases not matched to a gene: 1. The CDR3 length is 14 residues.

J is TRBJ2-7 and V is TRBV7-2; D is unresolved. The CDR3 spans 15 residues. CDR1 and CDR2 from the germline V gene are SGHTA and FQGNSA. Between the trimmed V and J ends, which lost 5 bases and 1 base, there was a span of 15 bases. This CDR3 is CASSERPPESYEQYF. CDR3 bases: TGTGCCAGCAGCGAACGGCCGCCGGAATCCTACGAGCAGTACTTC.

CDR3 DNA: TGTGCCAGCGAGGGGGCGTTTTTTGCAGATACGCAGTATTTT. Translation: CASEGAFFADTQYF. The J gene is TRBJ2-3, the V gene TRBV28; 7 bases match TRBD1. V gave up 8 bases and J gave up 4 bases; unmatched junction bases: 9. The CDR3 has 14 residues. Germline V gives CDR1 MDHEN, CDR2 SYDVKM.

The chain has TRBV4-3 and TRBJ2-1; possibly TRBD2 for D (6 bases). Trimming pared 0 bases from V and 0 bases from J, leaving 15 bases between. The CDR3 loop spans 18 amino acids. The germline V gene has CDR1 LGHNA and CDR2 YSLEER. CDR3 bases: TGCGCCAGCAGCCAAGATGGGGGGACGTTTAGCTCCTACAATGAGCAGTTCTTC. Its protein is CASSQDGGTFSSYNEQFF.

V and J are TRBV7-9 and TRBJ2-7, with D possibly matching TRBD1 (7 bases). CDR1 SEHNR and CDR2 FQNEAQ come from the germline V gene (reference sequence). Trimming cost V 2 bases and J 4 bases, with 15 bases left between them. CDR3 length: 15 amino acids. The DNA for the CDR3 is TGTGCCAGCAGCTTAACCCAGCAGGGGGGATACGAGCAGTACTTC. It is translated as CASSLTQQGGYEQYF.

This rearrangement joins TRBV7-2 to TRBJ1-1; 7 bases align to TRBD1. The CDR3 runs 12 residues. Germline V gene sequence: CDR1 SGHTA, CDR2 FQGNSA. V trimming: 5 bases; J trimming: 11 bases; junction bases outside the gene matches: 8. CDR3 sequence: CASSENRGLAFF. The CDR3, as DNA: TGTGCCAGCAGCGAAAACAGGGGTTTGGCTTTCTTT.